This T cell receptor (beta chain) was sequenced in a study of blood T cell repertoires in COVID-19. Background on the study: Material from acute and convalescent COVID-19 was sourced from the United States, Italy and Spain. T cells, B-cell-depleted T cells, or PBMCs supplied cDNA or gDNA.

One Seattle source followed patients from active infection through their disease course. The sample holds one count of this clone. The CDR3 is made up of 13 amino acids. The V end lost 4 bases, the J end lost 6 bases, and 13 bases lay between the germline ends. Per the germline V gene, CDR1 is SGHRS and CDR2 is YFSETQ. As originally analysed: Amplification with reference gene primers provided the estimates of nucleated cell counts. Method: immunoSEQ multiplex PCR; TCRdb's copy keeps in-frame clones and lacks some. The V and J calls and clone size are taken from that table; D and trimming were inferred from the DNA. In the table there are around 400,000 clones, approximately 89% of which are singletons.

This chain connects TRBV5-1 to TRBJ1-2, with D possibly TRBD1 on 6 matching bases. The sequence was obtained from a woman aged 60-70 years with COVID-19, enrolled during active disease. Sequencing used peripheral blood. DNA of the CDR3: TGCGCCAGCAGCCCAGGAGGGGGGGATGGCTACACCTTC. Amino acids: CASSPGGGDGYTF.